One and the same sample provided the 24 T cell receptor beta chains below, sequenced in a study of beta chain features in type 1 diabetes. Study outcomes and limitations: Among patients with Type 1 diabetes, TCRB CDR3s were moderately but significantly shorter in every one of the four CD4+ subsets.

Antigens for these TCRs are unknown. What was sequenced were expressed TCRB transcripts, since all of the isolated RNA had been reverse transcribed. Produced via immunoSEQ multiplex PCR; TCRdb's table is partial and in-frame only. Of hundreds of thousands of clones in the sample, 13% to 15% were seen once. Specimen: naive CD4+ T cells from blood. The receptors come from a man between 25 and 39 years old with type 1 diabetes.

This clone was seen only a few times. The CDR3 nucleotides are TGCAGTGACTCCGATGCCGGGACTAGCGGCTACAATGAGCAGTTCTTC. Its translation: CSDSDAGTSGYNEQFF. V gene TRBV29-1 combines with J gene TRBJ2-1; 11 positions match TRBD2. Germline values: CDR1 SQVTM, CDR2 ANQGSEA. This CDR3 is built from 16 residues.

The chain recombines TRBV7-2 with TRBJ2-3; D is possibly TRBD2 (6 bases). Germline lookup yields CDR1 SGHTA and CDR2 FQGNSA. With 5 bases removed from V and 0 bases from J, the gap between germline ends came to 15 bases. The CDR3 runs to 16 residues. The CDR3 protein is CASSRSLATSTDTQYF. The CDR3 DNA reads TGTGCCAGCAGCCGATCTCTAGCGACTAGCACAGATACGCAGTATTTT.

In this sample, this clone turned up a few times. This chain connects TRBV7-2 to TRBJ1-1; weak D call: TRBD1 (5 bases). The CDR3 has 12 amino acids. Per the germline V gene, CDR1 is SGHTA and CDR2 is FQGNSA. Trimming pared 6 bases from V and 8 bases from J, leaving 13 bases between. CDR3 protein: CASSFAQGEAFF. DNA of the CDR3: TGTGCCAGCAGTTTTGCCCAGGGAGAAGCTTTCTTT.

This clone has a handful of counts. The CDR3 loop reads CASSRPTPEAFF. CDR3 in DNA: TGTGCCAGCAGCCGCCCGACACCTGAAGCTTTCTTT. The chain recombines TRBV28 with TRBJ1-1; the D is unclear. Germline CDR1 MDHEN, CDR2 SYDVKM. V lost 6 bases and J lost 6, with 11 bases in between. The CDR3 runs to 12 residues.

In its sample, this clone was seen a few times. The chain combines TRBV6-5 with TRBJ1-1; maybe TRBD1 (5 bases). Trimming took 2 bases from V and 0 from J, leaving 10 bases between them. Germline CDR1 is MNHEY and CDR2 is SVGAGI. The CDR3 consists of 15 residues. The CDR3 DNA sequence: TGTGCCAGCAGTTACAAGACAGCTATGAACACTGAAGCTTTCTTT. Amino acid sequence: CASSYKTAMNTEAFF.

In its sample, this clone was seen a few times. The chain is built from TRBV5-1 and TRBJ2-5, with 7 positions matching TRBD2. Per germline, CDR1 SGHRS and CDR2 YFSETQ. The V gene end was trimmed by 4 bases and the J gene end by 1 base; junction bases not matched to a gene: 1. This CDR3 has 13 amino acids. CDR3 coding DNA: TGCGCCAGCAGCGGCGGGAGCCAAGAGACCCAGTACTTC. This encodes CASSGGSQETQYF.

This clone has just a few counts. The gene calls are TRBV19 and TRBJ2-2, with D uncertain. The length of the CDR3 is 14 residues. V lost 7 bases, J lost 0 bases, and 9 bases lay in between. Germline V gives CDR1 LNHDA, CDR2 SQIVND (reference sequence). The CDR3 loop reads CASKVLANTGELFF. CDR3 coding DNA: TGTGCCAGTAAGGTCCTAGCGAACACCGGGGAGCTGTTTTTT.

The chain carries TRBV27 and TRBJ2-3; no clear D gene. The CDR3 is 14 amino acids. Deletions cut 2 bases from V and 11 bases from J, with 17 bases between. The germline gives CDR1 MNHEY, CDR2 SMNVEV (reference sequence). The CDR3 nucleotides are TGTGCCAGCAGTTTAGAACTGCCCCCAGGCAGGCAGTATTTT. Protein sequence: CASSLELPPGRQYF.

This clone was picked up a small number of times. The chain joins TRBV5-4 to TRBJ2-5, with a tentative D call TRBD1 (5 bases). The ends were cut back, 1 base at V and 2 bases at J, with 9 bases in the middle. CDR1 is SGHNT and CDR2 is YYREEE in the germline V gene (reference sequence). CDR3 size: 14 residues. CDR3 residues: CASSLRAGQETQYF. CDR3 DNA: TGTGCCAGCAGCTTGAGGGCAGGGCAAGAGACCCAGTACTTC.

The rearrangement uses TRBV19 and TRBJ2-2, with D possibly being TRBD2 (5 bases). Germline CDR1 reads LNHDA; CDR2 reads SQIVND (reference sequence). V lost 3 bases and J 4 bases, leaving 15 bases between the germline ends. This CDR3 spans 16 amino acids. The DNA for the CDR3 is TGTGCCAGTAGTATGGATCCTCCGGGAACCACCGGGGAGCTGTTTTTT. Protein: CASSMDPPGTTGELFF. The full variable domain, with the rest looked up from reference TRBV19 and TRBJ2-2, is DGGITQSPKYLFRKEGQNVTLSCEQNLNHDAMYWYRQDPGQGLRLIYYSQIVNDFQKGDIAEGYSVSREKKESFPLTVTSAQKNPTAFYLCASSMDPPGTTGELFFGEGSRLTVL.

The rearrangement uses TRBV4-3 and TRBJ2-3; TRBD2 matches 11 bases. V shed 0 bases and J 8 bases; nucleotides not matched to a gene: 4. The CDR3 runs 15 residues. The germline CDR1 and CDR2 sequences are LGHNA and YSLEER. The CDR3 coding sequence is TGCGCCAGCAGCCAAGAAACTAGCGGGAGTGGTACGCAGTATTTT. Amino acid sequence: CASSQETSGSGTQYF.

This clone was picked up a small number of times. The chain is built from TRBV7-8 and TRBJ1-2; TRBD1 might be the D (5 bases). V was trimmed by 2 bases and J by 3 bases, leaving 16 bases between them. Looked up from germline, CDR1 is SGHVS and CDR2 is FQNEAQ. The CDR3 is 16 amino acids. Here the CDR3 reads CASSLFREVSDYGYTF. CDR3 nucleotides: TGTGCCAGCAGCTTATTCAGGGAAGTGAGTGACTATGGCTACACCTTC.

This chain uses TRBV2 with TRBJ2-1; D gene unclear. This CDR3 comprises 13 residues. CDR1 is SNHLY, CDR2 FYNNEI, per germline. V was pared by 6 bases and J by 6 bases, with 12 bases between. The CDR3 here is CASRFRLPNEQFF. DNA for the CDR3: TGTGCCAGCAGATTCAGACTCCCCAATGAGCAGTTCTTC.

The rearrangement links TRBV2 to TRBJ2-1, with D possibly being TRBD1 (6 bases). Germline CDR1 is SNHLY and CDR2 is FYNNEI. Trimming took off 0 bases at V and 10 bases at J, with 10 bases between the two ends. The CDR3 extends over 13 amino acids. The CDR3 loop is CASSEALGGEQFF. In nucleotides, the CDR3 is TGTGCCAGCAGTGAAGCGCTTGGGGGCGAGCAGTTCTTC. Full variable domain (remainder filled in from reference TRBV2 and TRBJ2-1): EPEVTQTPSHQVTQMGQEVILRCVPISNHLYFYWYRQILGQKVEFLVSFYNNEISEKSEIFDDQFSVERPDGSNFTLKIRSTKLEDSAMYFCASSEALGGEQFFGPGTRLTVL.

In this sample, this clone turned up a few times. This specimen includes other DNA sequences encoding the same CDR3. CDR3 bases: TGCGCCAGCAGCTTGGCCAGCGGGAGCACAGATACGCAGTATTTT. Amino acids: CASSLASGSTDTQYF. V and J are TRBV5-1 and TRBJ2-3; possible D gene TRBD2, 6 bases. Germline V gives CDR1 SGHRS, CDR2 YFSETQ. The CDR3 sequence is 15 residues long. V shed 0 bases and J shed 0 bases, with 8 bases lying between them.

This chain links TRBV23-1 with TRBJ1-1; possibly TRBD1 for D (5 bases). TRBV23-1 counts as an open reading frame of uncertain function. This CDR3 comprises 13 residues. Deletions cut 7 bases from V and 4 bases from J, with 13 bases between. The CDR3 DNA is TGCGCCAGCACCGGGCAGGGCTGCACTGAAGCTTTCTTT. Its translation: CASTGQGCTEAFF.

In this sample, this clone turned up a few times. As DNA, the CDR3 is TGTGCCAGCAGCTTAGTTAAGGCGGGAGGGCCGGGGGAGCAGTACTTC. Its protein is CASSLVKAGGPGEQYF. The chain links TRBV13 to TRBJ2-7; 9 nucleotides agree with TRBD2. The J segment lost 7 bases and the V segment lost 1 base, leaving 11 bases of the junction unmatched. Germline V gives CDR1 PRHDT, CDR2 FYEKMQ (reference sequence). This CDR3 spans 16 amino acids.

The gene calls are TRBV9 and TRBJ1-1; D is unresolved. This CDR3 region has 15 residues. Germline V gene lookup returns CDR1 SGDLS and CDR2 YYNGEE. Trimming removed 0 bases at V and 1 base at J, with 10 bases between. Written as DNA, the CDR3 is TGTGCCAGCAGCGTAGATGGGCTTAAGAACACTGAAGCTTTCTTT. Translating gives CASSVDGLKNTEAFF.

There are a few counts of this clone. The chain joins TRBV6-5 to TRBJ2-7, with 8 bases lining up with TRBD1. V lost 3 bases, J lost 5 bases, and 9 bases stayed unmatched. Germline CDR1 and CDR2: MNHEY and SVGAGI. The CDR3 runs to 15 residues. The CDR3 here is CASSYSDRGRHEQYF. In DNA form, the CDR3 reads TGTGCCAGCAGTTATTCAGACAGGGGTCGCCACGAGCAGTACTTC.

This clone was recorded a few times. The gene calls are TRBV11-2 and TRBJ2-1, with TRBD2 identical over 8 bases. CDR1 SGHAT and CDR2 FQNNGV come from the germline V gene. The CDR3 length is 15 residues. With 5 bases clipped from V and 9 bases from J, the junction kept 12 bases outside the gene matches. CDR3 in amino acids: CASSLYDGRVGEQFF. For the CDR3, the DNA is TGTGCCAGCAGCCTTTATGACGGGAGGGTGGGTGAGCAGTTCTTC.

This clone was counted a few times. V gene TRBV28 combines with J gene TRBJ1-5; D uncertain. Germline V lookup: CDR1 MDHEN, CDR2 SYDVKM. Trimming shortened V by 7 bases and J by 1 base, and 5 bases separated the two germline ends. CDR3 length: 12 residues. As DNA, the CDR3 is TGTGCCAGCACCCAGAGCAATCAGCCCCAGCATTTT. Translation: CASTQSNQPQHF. Based on the CDR3 plus reference TRBV28 and TRBJ1-5, the full variable domain is DVKVTQSSRYLVKRTGEKVFLECVQDMDHENMFWYRQDPGLGLRLIYFSYDVKMKEKGDIPEGYSVSREKKERFSLILESASTNQTSMYLCASTQSNQPQHFGDGTRLSIL.

The chain combines TRBV5-4 with TRBJ2-7, with D uncertain. Trimming left V 5 bases short and J 7 bases short, with 16 bases between. Germline-derived CDR1 and CDR2 are SGHNT and YYREEE (reference sequence). This CDR3 region has 13 residues. CDR3: CASRESLAEEQYF. CDR3 sequence (DNA): TGTGCCAGCAGGGAATCTCTGGCGGAAGAGCAGTACTTC. The variable domain in full, completed from reference TRBV5-4 and TRBJ2-7, reads ETGVTQSPTHLIKTRGQQVTLRCSSQSGHNTVSWYQQALGQGPQFIFQYYREEENGRGNFPPRFSGLQFPNYSSELNVNALELDDSALYLCASRESLAEEQYFGPGTRLTVT.

This clone was found a few times. The genes are TRBV7-2 and TRBJ2-7; TRBD2 aligns across 10 bases. V shed 6 bases, J shed 1 base, and the junction held 3 bases outside the gene matches. This CDR3 is built from 14 residues. The germline V gene encodes CDR1 SGHTA and CDR2 FQGNSA. CDR3 nucleotide sequence: TGTGCCAGCAGTCGACTAGCGGGTTCCTACGAGCAGTACTTC. Residues: CASSRLAGSYEQYF.

In this sample, this clone turned up once. The rearrangement uses TRBV7-2 and TRBJ1-1; D perhaps matches TRBD1 (5 bases). Trimming removed 7 bases from V and 1 base from J, with 13 bases in between. This CDR3 is 14 amino acids long. Germline lookup yields CDR1 SGHTA and CDR2 FQGNSA. The CDR3 region has the DNA TGTGCCAGCATCCTCAGGGTTGGGAACACTGAAGCTTTCTTT. Protein sequence: CASILRVGNTEAFF.